Sequencing of this T cell receptor (gamma chain) was carried out in a study of intestinal T cells in coeliac disease. The overall study: Controls in the TRG cohort averaged 54.8 years, coeliac patients more than 15.

On this clone itself: Its specificity is unknown.

Broader study findings: Leave-one-out accuracy for TRG clustering was reportedly around 89%, training about 94%.

The V segment lost 0 bases and the J segment 11 bases; nucleotides outside the gene matches: 3. This CDR3 spans 13 amino acids. LymphoTrack primers amplified TRG sequences from roughly 0.2 ug of biopsy DNA. TCRdb called clones anew from the multiplex PCR reads with CATT. The sample has roughly 1,500 gamma-chain clones; less than 60% are singletons. For each case, the template was genomic DNA from ten roughly 4.6-µm formalin-fixed paraffin-embedded scrolls. The sequence came from a human donor with celiac disease. The source material was a duodenal biopsy. The gene calls are TRGV11 and TRGJP2. TRGV11 is identified as an open reading frame with a role that is uncertain. The DNA for the CDR3 is TGTGCCTGCTGGATTAGGCACGGATGGATCAAGACGTTT. Encoded protein: CACWIRHGWIKTF.